Each of the 21 T cell receptor beta chains below was sequenced from the same sample in a study of regulatory T cells in long-lasting Graves disease. Investigators prepared the TCR beta libraries by applying iRepertoire HTBI primers and Arm-PCR of CDR3 regions. In TCRdb, the multiplex PCR reads were re-called with MiXCR into one record per CDR3 protein. Of hundreds of thousands of distinct CDR3 sequences listed, roughly 20% are singletons. Noted time point: persistent/refractory GD, antithyroid drugs over 5 years with positive TRAb. Scientists built the TCR library using RNA that was extracted from PBMCs. The sequencing here drew on peripheral blood mononuclear cells (PBMCs), taken when the disease was refractory, from a patient treated with antithyroid drugs. These receptors all stem from a female donor with Graves disease.

Concerning this clonotype: Compared with germline, one end of the junction differs, possibly owing to a read error. The V call is TRBV18, the J call TRBJ2-1; 11 nucleotides line up with TRBD2. CDR3 length: 14 residues. Germline CDR1 is KGHSH and CDR2 is LQKENI. The DNA of the CDR3 is TGTGCCAGCTCCCCACTAGCGGGAGACTCCGCGCAGTTCTTC. It encodes CASSPLAGDSAQFF.

This clonotype has only a few counts. The V gene is TRBV10-1, the J gene TRBJ2-7; D gene ambiguous. V lost 2 bases to trimming and J lost 5 bases, with 7 bases between them. The germline gives CDR1 WNHNN, CDR2 SYGVQD (reference sequence). The length of the CDR3 is 12 residues. In nucleotides, the CDR3 is TGCGCCAGCAGTGAGATAGGGAACGAGCAGTACTTC. It yields the protein CASSEIGNEQYF.

This clonotype has ten or more counts. V is TRBV7-9 and J is TRBJ1-1; D is unclear. Trimming took off 5 bases at V and 5 bases at J, with 12 bases between the two ends. This CDR3 is built from 13 residues. CDR1 is SEHNR, CDR2 FQNEAQ, per germline (reference sequence). CDR3 DNA: TGTGCCAGCAGCCCACAGACTGAAACTGAAGCTTTCTTT. This encodes CASSPQTETEAFF. Filled out from reference TRBV7-9 and TRBJ1-1, the complete variable domain reads DTGVSQNPRHKITKRGQNVTFRCDPISEHNRLYWYRQTLGQGPEFLTYFQNEAQLEKSRLLSDRFSAERPKGSFSTLEIQRTEQGDSAMYLCASSPQTETEAFFGQGTRLTVV.

This clonotype has ten or more counts. The chain links TRBV12-3 or TRBV12-4 to TRBJ1-4; 10 nucleotides align to TRBD1. Trimming at V came to 6 bases and at J to 8 bases, leaving 6 bases not matched to a gene. The CDR3 spans 14 residues. DNA for the CDR3: TGTGCCAGCAGGTCTGGGACAGGGGACGAAAAACTGTTTTTT. Its protein product is CASRSGTGDEKLFF.

This clonotype was counted at least ten times. The V and J genes are TRBV6-1 and TRBJ2-2; the match to TRBD2 covers 14 bases. Germline V gene lookup returns CDR1 MNHNS and CDR2 SASEGT. After removal of 2 bases from V and 5 bases from J, the junction contained 10 bases not matched to a gene. This CDR3 has 19 residues. The CDR3 is CASSEPGLAGEVPTGELFF. Here the CDR3 DNA reads TGTGCCAGCAGTGAACCGGGACTAGCGGGAGAGGTTCCGACCGGGGAGCTGTTTTTT.

This clonotype has ten or more counts. CDR3: CASSSGRGETQYF. The CDR3 region has the DNA TGTGCCAGTAGTAGCGGGAGAGGAGAGACCCAGTACTTC. The V and J genes are TRBV19 and TRBJ2-5; TRBD2 aligns across 7 bases. The length of the CDR3 is 13 residues. Germline CDR1 LNHDA, CDR2 SQIVND (reference sequence). After removal of 4 bases from V and 4 bases from J, the junction contained 3 bases not matched to a gene. Full variable domain (outside the CDR3, taken from reference TRBV19 and TRBJ2-5): DGGITQSPKYLFRKEGQNVTLSCEQNLNHDAMYWYRQDPGQGLRLIYYSQIVNDFQKGDIAEGYSVSREKKESFPLTVTSAQKNPTAFYLCASSSGRGETQYFGPGTRLLVL.

This rearrangement joins TRBV24-1 to TRBJ2-1; TRBD2 matches at 9 bases. The ends lost 5 bases at V and 7 bases at J; junction bases unmatched: 8. The CDR3 length is 15 residues. Germline V gives CDR1 KGHDR, CDR2 SFDVKD. In DNA form, the CDR3 reads TGTGCCACCAGTGCTATAGCGGGAGAGGGAAATGAGCAGTTCTTC. Protein: CATSAIAGEGNEQFF.

The gene calls are TRBV6-2 or TRBV6-3 and TRBJ2-7; 9 bases agree with TRBD1. With V trimmed by 7 bases and J by 5 bases, 12 bases remained unmatched. Germline V lookup: CDR1 MNHEY, CDR2 SVGEGT. CDR3 size: 15 residues. As DNA, the CDR3 is TGTGCCAGCAACCCTTTGCACAGGGGGCACGACGAGCAGTACTTC. This translates into CASNPLHRGHDEQYF.

This chain joins TRBV7-8 and TRBJ2-1, with 7 bases lining up with TRBD2. Germline CDR1 and CDR2: SGHVS and FQNEAQ. The junction had 4 bases not matched to a gene; V was cut back by 0 bases and J by 8 bases. The CDR3 covers 14 residues. The CDR3 protein is CASSLAGGLHEQFF. The CDR3 DNA sequence: TGTGCCAGCAGCTTAGCGGGAGGGCTCCATGAGCAGTTCTTC. The complete variable domain, with remaining parts taken from reference TRBV7-8 and TRBJ2-1, reads GAGVSQSPRYKVAKRGQDVALRCDPISGHVSLFWYQQALGQGPEFLTYFQNEAQLDKSGLPSDRFFAERPEGSVSTLKIQRTQQEDSAVYLCASSLAGGLHEQFFGPGTRLTVL.

The rearrangement joins TRBV2 to TRBJ2-7; D unresolved. The CDR3 length is 15 residues. Germline lookup yields CDR1 SNHLY and CDR2 FYNNEI. The V end lost 6 bases, the J end lost 0 bases, and 15 bases lay between the germline ends. CDR3 residues: CASSLAWESSYEQYF. CDR3 bases: TGTGCCAGCAGCCTGGCGTGGGAAAGCTCCTACGAGCAGTACTTC.

This clonotype has at least ten counts. The chain couples TRBV27 to TRBJ2-7; 10 bases align to TRBD2. The J segment lost 6 bases and the V segment lost 5 bases, leaving 4 bases of the junction unmatched. The CDR3 is 13 residues long. Germline assignment: CDR1 MNHEY and CDR2 SMNVEV (reference sequence). In DNA, the CDR3 is TGTGCCAGCAGTACCGGGACTAGCGCCGAGCAGTACTTC. Translated, it gives CASSTGTSAEQYF.

This clonotype appeared many times. This chain joins TRBV2 and TRBJ1-1; D is ambiguous. CDR1 and CDR2 from the germline V gene are SNHLY and FYNNEI. This CDR3 region has 13 residues. Deletions cut 7 bases from V and 6 bases from J, with 15 bases between. Here the CDR3 reads CASIPSVLPEAFF. CDR3 bases: TGTGCCAGCATTCCGTCCGTTCTGCCTGAAGCTTTCTTT. The full variable domain, in which reference TRBV2 and TRBJ1-1 provide the parts outside the CDR3, is EPEVTQTPSHQVTQMGQEVILRCVPISNHLYFYWYRQILGQKVEFLVSFYNNEISEKSEIFDDQFSVERPDGSNFTLKIRSTKLEDSAMYFCASIPSVLPEAFFGQGTRLTVV.

The chain uses TRBV7-9 and TRBJ2-1; no clear D gene. There are 12 residues in the CDR3. V was shortened by 4 bases and J by 12 bases, with 13 bases between the two germline ends. The germline V gene encodes CDR1 SEHNR and CDR2 FQNEAQ (reference sequence). The CDR3 is CASSWDIPPQFF. The CDR3 DNA follows: TGTGCCAGCAGCTGGGATATCCCTCCGCAGTTCTTC.

CDR3 loop: CASSAWGSPAYEQYF. The CDR3 nucleotides are TGTGCCAGCTCCGCGTGGGGAAGCCCAGCCTACGAGCAGTACTTC. The gene calls are TRBV18 and TRBJ2-7; D ambiguous. This CDR3 contains 15 residues. Germline lookup yields CDR1 KGHSH and CDR2 LQKENI. Trimming removed 6 bases at V and 2 bases at J, with 17 bases between. The full variable domain, its missing parts supplied by reference TRBV18 and TRBJ2-7, is NAGVMQNPRHLVRRRGQEARLRCSPMKGHSHVYWYRQLPEEGLKFMVYLQKENIIDESGMPKERFSAEFPKEGPSILRIQQVVRGDSAAYFCASSAWGSPAYEQYFGPGTRLTVT.

This clonotype was found many times. One junction end disagrees with the germline gene, perhaps due to a read error. This chain joins TRBV5-1 and TRBJ2-3; D unclear. Looked up from germline, CDR1 is SGHRS and CDR2 is YFSETQ. The CDR3 runs 12 residues. As DNA, the CDR3 is TGTGCCAGCAGCTTGGCCACAGATACGCAGTATTTT. Amino acid sequence: CASSLATDTQYF.

A note on this clonotype: A much larger clone differs by one base, so this may be a read error. The CDR3: CASSSRDEPLPSNTGEPFF. DNA of the CDR3: TGTGCCAGCAGCTCGCGCGACGAACCTCTACCTTCGAACACCGGGGAGCCGTTTTTT. The chain combines TRBV7-9 with TRBJ2-2, with a tentative D call TRBD2 (5 bases). The germline gives CDR1 SEHNR, CDR2 FQNEAQ (reference sequence). The CDR3 spans 19 residues.

There are a few counts of this clonotype. The chain is built from TRBV7-8 and TRBJ2-7; TRBD1 matches 9 bases. From germline, CDR1 is SGHVS and CDR2 FQNEAQ. With V trimmed by 2 bases and J by 0 bases, 5 bases remained unmatched. This CDR3 is 16 amino acids long. Written as DNA, the CDR3 is TGTGCCAGCAGCTTATCCGACAGGGGGGTCTCCTACGAGCAGTACTTC. It yields the protein CASSLSDRGVSYEQYF.

This clonotype was recorded many times. The chain carries TRBV3-1 and TRBJ2-7, with no clear D. Trimming left V 0 bases short and J 0 bases short, with 9 bases between. This CDR3 has 15 residues. Germline V gene lookup returns CDR1 LGHDT and CDR2 YNNKEL (reference sequence). The DNA of the CDR3 is TGTGCCAGCAGCCAAGAAAGAAGGAGCTCCTACGAGCAGTACTTC. As protein: CASSQERRSSYEQYF.

This clonotype was detected many times. The chain carries TRBV15 and TRBJ1-5; TRBD1 matches 8 bases. V was clipped by 0 bases and J by 0 bases; unmatched bases: 19. The germline CDR1 and CDR2 sequences are LNHNV and YYDKDF (reference sequence). The CDR3 consists of 22 residues. In DNA, the CDR3 is TGTGCCACCAGCAGAGATCTGGGTATGCCAGGGGGCAGGGGGAGTAGCAATCAGCCCCAGCATTTT. Amino acids: CATSRDLGMPGGRGSSNQPQHF.

This clonotype was seen repeatedly, ten times or more. The chain employs TRBV19 and TRBJ1-1, with TRBD1 identical over 9 bases. The V gene's germline CDR1 is LNHDA and CDR2 SQIVND (reference sequence). V gave up 8 bases and J gave up 4 bases; unmatched junction bases: 5. The CDR3 is made up of 13 amino acids. This CDR3 reads CASRTGVGTEAFF. The CDR3, as DNA: TGTGCCAGTCGGACAGGGGTCGGCACTGAAGCTTTCTTT.

The rearrangement links TRBV5-1 to TRBJ2-5; possible D gene TRBD2, 6 bases. CDR1 is SGHRS and CDR2 is YFSETQ in the germline V gene. The CDR3 loop spans 15 amino acids. V was pared by 3 bases and J by 7 bases, with 19 bases between. The CDR3 sequence is CASSSLGTFGGTQYF. DNA of the CDR3: TGCGCCAGCAGCTCCCTTGGGACTTTCGGGGGGACCCAGTACTTC.